These 13 T cell receptor beta chains were sequenced from one sample in a study of control samples from healthy donors and cancer patients. TCRdb's copy holds only in-frame clones and misses some; the assay was immunoSEQ multiplex PCR. The sample consists of roughly 100,000 clones, more than 85% of them appearing once. The material sequenced was PBMCs. The receptors derive from a man between 60 and 70 years old with lung cancer.

The chain recombines TRBV6-5 with TRBJ2-3; D gene unclear. With 0 bases removed from V and 4 bases from J, the gap between germline ends came to 8 bases. Germline values: CDR1 MNHEY, CDR2 SVGAGI. The CDR3 length is 14 residues. CDR3 sequence: CASSYSSGSDTQYF. CDR3 nucleotides: TGTGCCAGCAGTTACTCGTCCGGGTCAGATACGCAGTATTTT.

The rearrangement links TRBV28 to TRBJ1-2; TRBD1 aligns across 10 bases. The CDR3 has 15 residues. Germline-derived CDR1 and CDR2 are MDHEN and SYDVKM. Trimming cost V 5 bases and J 8 bases; bases outside gene matches: 11. The CDR3 bases are TGTGCCAGCAGTACCCTTGACAGGGGGCTGGGCGGCTACACCTTC. It codes for CASSTLDRGLGGYTF.

The chain couples TRBV3-1 (or the pseudogene TRBV3-2) to TRBJ2-5, with 7 bases identical to TRBD1. CDR3 size: 15 residues. Germline-derived CDR1 and CDR2 are LGHDT and YNNKEL (reference sequence). After removal of 0 bases from V and 2 bases from J, the junction contained 3 bases not matched to a gene. The CDR3 spells CASSQEPGGQETQYF. The CDR3 bases are TGTGCCAGCAGCCAAGAGCCAGGGGGACAAGAGACCCAGTACTTC.

The chain is built from TRBV29-1 and TRBJ2-2; TRBD1 matches 8 bases. Germline V lookup: CDR1 SQVTM, CDR2 ANQGSEA. The V segment lost 7 bases and the J segment 2 bases; nucleotides outside the gene matches: 6. The CDR3 totals 14 residues. The DNA for the CDR3 is TGCAGCGCAAAGGACAGGGTTAACACCGGGGAGCTGTTTTTT. Residues: CSAKDRVNTGELFF.

The rearrangement links TRBV4-1 to TRBJ1-1; D gene unclear. Trimming shortened V by 3 bases and J by 2 bases, and 4 bases separated the two germline ends. This CDR3 is built from 12 residues. CDR1 is MGHRA and CDR2 is YSYEKL in the germline V gene. The CDR3 nucleotides are TGCGCCAGCAGCCACACTAACACTGAAGCTTTCTTT. It yields the protein CASSHTNTEAFF.

This clone was recorded once. The V call is TRBV4-2, the J call TRBJ2-3; TRBD2 matches at 11 bases. Per germline, CDR1 LGHNA and CDR2 YNFKEQ. Unmatched junction bases numbered 15, after V lost 0 bases and J lost 7 bases. This CDR3 is 19 amino acids long. The CDR3 sequence: CASSQDAPRSSGGVYTQYF. The DNA of the CDR3 is TGTGCCAGCAGCCAAGATGCCCCACGGAGTAGCGGGGGGGTATATACGCAGTATTTT.

V is TRBV2 and J is TRBJ2-3, with 10 bases that match TRBD1. The length of the CDR3 is 16 residues. CDR1 SNHLY and CDR2 FYNNEI come from the germline V gene. Trimming took 6 bases from V and 2 from J; bases not matched to a gene: 8. Here the CDR3 DNA reads TGTGCCAGCAGCTTCCGGGACAGGGGATTCACAGATACGCAGTATTTT. Translation: CASSFRDRGFTDTQYF.

This chain connects TRBV7-8 to TRBJ2-5, with TRBD2 matching 9 bases. Germline V gene data show CDR1 as SGHVS and CDR2 as FQNEAQ. V shed 4 bases and J 3 bases; nucleotides not matched to a gene: 15. The CDR3 loop spans 18 amino acids. This CDR3 reads CASSSLLGVAGEKETQYF. DNA for the CDR3: TGTGCCAGCAGCTCACTCTTAGGGGTAGCGGGGGAAAAAGAGACCCAGTACTTC.

The V call is TRBV2, the J call TRBJ1-4; TRBD1 agrees at 7 bases. This CDR3 region has 15 residues. Germline CDR1 reads SNHLY; CDR2 reads FYNNEI. V lost 7 bases and J lost 5; bases outside the gene matches: 10. CDR3 DNA sequence: TGTGCCAGCAATTTTGGACAGGAGGAAAATGAAAAACTGTTTTTT. It encodes CASNFGQEENEKLFF.

This sequence joins TRBV5-1 and TRBJ2-3; TRBD1 or TRBD2 may be the D gene (5 bases each). V dropped 1 base and J dropped 2 bases, with 11 bases sitting between them. Germline CDR1 and CDR2: SGHRS and YFSETQ. The CDR3 extends over 15 amino acids. The CDR3 region has the DNA TGCGCCAGCAGCTTGTCATGGGGGAACACAGATACGCAGTATTTT. Amino acid sequence: CASSLSWGNTDTQYF.

The gene calls are TRBV3-1 (or the pseudogene TRBV3-2) and TRBJ2-3, with 9 bases fitting TRBD2. Unmatched junction bases numbered 11, after V lost 5 bases and J lost 2 bases. CDR3 size: 17 residues. Germline V lookup: CDR1 LGHDT, CDR2 YNNKEL (reference sequence). CDR3 residues: CASSSRGVAGATDTQYF. The DNA for the CDR3 is TGTGCCAGCAGCTCACGGGGTGTAGCGGGGGCCACAGATACGCAGTATTTT.

The rearrangement uses TRBV23-1 and TRBJ2-3; D is ambiguous. TRBV23-1 qualifies as an ORF whose function is uncertain. This CDR3 comprises 17 residues. Trimming stripped 2 bases from V and 1 base from J, with 16 bases between. The CDR3 sequence: CASSQPTWWPRTDTQYF. CDR3 coding DNA: TGCGCCAGCAGTCAACCCACTTGGTGGCCTCGCACAGATACGCAGTATTTT.

The chain employs TRBV7-3 and TRBJ1-2; 7 bases fit TRBD1. CDR3 size: 13 residues. Germline CDR1 and CDR2: SGHTA and FQGTGA. V gave up 8 bases and J gave up 0 bases; unmatched junction bases: 3. CDR3 DNA sequence: TGTGCCAGCGCCCAGGGGGCTAACTATGGCTACACCTTC. The encoded protein is CASAQGANYGYTF. The entire variable domain, with the rest obtained from reference TRBV7-3 and TRBJ1-2, is as follows: GAGVSQTPSNKVTEKGKYVELRCDPISGHTALYWYRQSLGQGPEFLIYFQGTGAADDSGLPNDRFFAVRPEGSVSTLKIQRTERGDSAVYLCASAQGANYGYTFGSGTRLTVV.